This T cell receptor (beta chain) was sequenced in a study of CD8+CD57+ T cells in acquired aplastic anemia. Study as a whole: Each DNA sample taken from sorted CD4+ and CD8+ cells came to approximately 3.3 ug on average. Study-wide findings and caveats: CD8+ Simpson's diversity in patients was not significantly different from that in controls.

The template used for profiling TCR beta VDJ and CDR3 was genomic DNA. MiXCR, run by TCRdb on the reads, gives a single entry per CDR3 protein. The sample lists roughly 180,000 distinct CDR3 sequences, under 70% occurring once. The CDR3 sequence is 15 residues long. V was clipped by 10 bases and J by 5 bases; unmatched bases: 14. CDR1 and CDR2 (germline): MNHNS, SASEGT. With respect to this clonotype: Its antigen remains unidentified.

This chain joins TRBV6-1 and TRBJ2-7, with 10 bases matching TRBD2. The clonotype was recovered from a human donor with severe aplastic anemia or a healthy control (not recorded which). Material: sorted CD4+, CD8+, or CD8+CD57+ T cells (not recorded which) from PBMCs. The CDR3 coding sequence is TGTGCCATCAGACCAACCGGGACTAGCGCCCACGAGCAGTACTTC. It encodes CAIRPTGTSAHEQYF.